The rows below give T cell receptor beta chains drawn from one sample of a study of vaccination and CD4 T cells after COVID-19. Their specific antigens are unknown. TCRdb reprocessed the PCR reads with MiXCR, giving one entry per CDR3 protein. In the table there are 18,000 or so distinct CDR3 sequences, about 56% of which are singletons. The sequences come from CD4+ T cells from blood, cultured in vitro, collected before SARS-CoV-2 vaccination. Every receptor here comes from a human donor who had recovered from COVID-19. The CDR3 runs from the conserved cysteine through the conserved F or W. Each record gives: clone size, V gene, J gene, CDR3 length, D gene, CDR3 DNA, CDR3 protein. D genes are given only for firm matches. Some rows have no size entry. The others give once, few or many, or a class for an expanded clone.

clone_size: NA; v_call: TRBV27; j_call: TRBJ1-2; cdr3_length: 15; d_call: NA; cdr3_nt: TGTGCCAGCAGTTCTCGATCGGGACGGAACTATGGCTACACCTTC; cdr3_aa: CASSSRSGRNYGYTF
clone_size: NA; v_call: TRBV12-3/TRBV12-4; j_call: TRBJ1-2; cdr3_length: 13; d_call: NA; cdr3_nt: TGTGCCAGCAGTTTGGGGCCAGACTATGGCTACACCTTC; cdr3_aa: CASSLGPDYGYTF
clone_size: NA; v_call: TRBV6-1; j_call: TRBJ2-3; cdr3_length: 14; d_call: TRBD1; cdr3_nt: TGTGCCAGCAGGTTTGGACAGGGCCCAGATACGCAGTATTTT; cdr3_aa: CASRFGQGPDTQYF
clone_size: few; v_call: TRBV20-1; j_call: TRBJ1-2; cdr3_length: 13; d_call: NA; cdr3_nt: TGCAGTGCTAGAGATCTGGCCTCCTATGGCTACACCTTC; cdr3_aa: CSARDLASYGYTF
clone_size: NA; v_call: TRBV7-2; j_call: TRBJ1-5; cdr3_length: 13; d_call: NA; cdr3_nt: TGTGCCAGCAGCCCCCAAACGGGGCAGCCCCAGCATTTT; cdr3_aa: CASSPQTGQPQHF
clone_size: NA; v_call: TRBV6-5; j_call: TRBJ2-7; cdr3_length: 13; d_call: NA; cdr3_nt: TGTGCCAGCAGTTACGGGACAACCTACGAGCAGTACTTC; cdr3_aa: CASSYGTTYEQYF
clone_size: NA; v_call: TRBV15; j_call: TRBJ2-7; cdr3_length: 15; d_call: TRBD2; cdr3_nt: TGTGCCACCAGTATAAGGACTAGCGGTTCTTACGAGCAGTACTTC; cdr3_aa: CATSIRTSGSYEQYF
clone_size: NA; v_call: TRBV20-1; j_call: TRBJ2-3; cdr3_length: 16; d_call: TRBD2; cdr3_nt: TGCAGTGCTAGAGATGCCGGGAGGGCCGGCACAGATACGCAGTATTTT; cdr3_aa: CSARDAGRAGTDTQYF
clone_size: few; v_call: TRBV7-9; j_call: TRBJ1-1; cdr3_length: 14; d_call: NA; cdr3_nt: TGTGCCAGCACCCTAGGAGGGGGAAACACTGAAGCTTTCTTT; cdr3_aa: CASTLGGGNTEAFF
clone_size: few; v_call: TRBV7-2; j_call: TRBJ2-3; cdr3_length: 14; d_call: TRBD2; cdr3_nt: TGTGCCAGCAGCTTAGTTTCTAGCGGAGATACGCAGTATTTT; cdr3_aa: CASSLVSSGDTQYF
clone_size: NA; v_call: TRBV2; j_call: TRBJ2-1; cdr3_length: 14; d_call: NA; cdr3_nt: TGTGCCAGCAGGGCCGACCAGAGTTACAATGAGCAGTTCTTC; cdr3_aa: CASRADQSYNEQFF
clone_size: NA; v_call: TRBV10-3; j_call: TRBJ2-5; cdr3_length: 12; d_call: NA; cdr3_nt: TGTGCCATCGGACCGCTACAAGAGACCCAGTACTTC; cdr3_aa: CAIGPLQETQYF
clone_size: NA; v_call: TRBV6-1; j_call: TRBJ2-7; cdr3_length: 12; d_call: NA; cdr3_nt: TGTGCCAGCCGAAGCCCCAGCGGAGAGCAGTACTTC; cdr3_aa: CASRSPSGEQYF
clone_size: once; v_call: TRBV7-9; j_call: TRBJ2-1; cdr3_length: 14; d_call: TRBD2; cdr3_nt: TGTGCCAGCAGCTTAGCACTAGCGGGAGGAGAGCAGTTCTTC; cdr3_aa: CASSLALAGGEQFF
clone_size: few; v_call: TRBV6-5; j_call: TRBJ2-5; cdr3_length: 16; d_call: TRBD1; cdr3_nt: TGTGCCAGCAGTTACCCATATGGACAGGGGCGAGAGACCCAGTACTTC; cdr3_aa: CASSYPYGQGRETQYF
clone_size: NA; v_call: TRBV7-9; j_call: TRBJ2-3; cdr3_length: 16; d_call: TRBD2; cdr3_nt: TGTGCCAGCAGCTTGCGGACTAGCGGGGTTACAGATACGCAGTATTTT; cdr3_aa: CASSLRTSGVTDTQYF
clone_size: few; v_call: TRBV6-1; j_call: TRBJ2-3; cdr3_length: 14; d_call: TRBD1; cdr3_nt: TGTGCCAGCAGCCCCTCGACAGGGTTTGATACGCAGTATTTT; cdr3_aa: CASSPSTGFDTQYF
clone_size: NA; v_call: TRBV10-3; j_call: TRBJ2-7; cdr3_length: 18; d_call: TRBD2; cdr3_nt: TGTGCCATCAGTGAGTCGACAGGTGCCGGGACTAGCTCCTACGAGCAGTACTTC; cdr3_aa: CAISESTGAGTSSYEQYF
clone_size: NA; v_call: TRBV29-1; j_call: TRBJ2-3; cdr3_length: 14; d_call: NA; cdr3_nt: TGCAGCGTTGACTTGCAGGAAGGCACAGATACGCAGTATTTT; cdr3_aa: CSVDLQEGTDTQYF
clone_size: NA; v_call: TRBV7-6; j_call: TRBJ2-1; cdr3_length: 16; d_call: TRBD2; cdr3_nt: TGTGCCAGCAGCACACCGCGGGGGAGCTCCTACAATGAGCAGTTCTTC; cdr3_aa: CASSTPRGSSYNEQFF
clone_size: NA; v_call: TRBV6-5; j_call: TRBJ2-3; cdr3_length: 15; d_call: NA; cdr3_nt: TGTGCCAGCAGTTACCGTCCAGGAGTCACAGATACGCAGTATTTT; cdr3_aa: CASSYRPGVTDTQYF
clone_size: NA; v_call: TRBV7-2; j_call: TRBJ2-1; cdr3_length: 15; d_call: TRBD2; cdr3_nt: TGTGCCAGCAGCTTTTTACTAGCGGGAGCCAATGAGCAGTTCTTC; cdr3_aa: CASSFLLAGANEQFF
clone_size: NA; v_call: TRBV12-3/TRBV12-4; j_call: TRBJ1-2; cdr3_length: 13; d_call: TRBD1; cdr3_nt: TGTGCCAGCAGTTACAGGGGTGACTATGGCTACACCTTC; cdr3_aa: CASSYRGDYGYTF
clone_size: few; v_call: TRBV6-5; j_call: TRBJ2-7; cdr3_length: 19; d_call: TRBD2; cdr3_nt: TGTGCCAGCAGTTACTCGAGGCCGGGACTAGCGGGAGGGGCCTACGAGCAGTACTTC; cdr3_aa: CASSYSRPGLAGGAYEQYF
clone_size: NA; v_call: TRBV7-9; j_call: TRBJ2-1; cdr3_length: 23; d_call: TRBD2; cdr3_nt: TGTGCCAGCAGCTTAGCCGACCTTCCGGGACACTTATTGGTTCCTAGCGGGAGCGGGGAGCAGTTCTTC; cdr3_aa: CASSLADLPGHLLVPSGSGEQFF
clone_size: NA; v_call: TRBV7-2; j_call: TRBJ2-4; cdr3_length: 17; d_call: TRBD2; cdr3_nt: TGTGCCAGCAGCTCCCAAACTAGCGGGAGTTGGGGAAACATTCAGTACTTC; cdr3_aa: CASSSQTSGSWGNIQYF
clone_size: medium-sized; v_call: TRBV24-1; j_call: TRBJ2-3; cdr3_length: 13; d_call: NA; cdr3_nt: TGTGCCACCAGTGATTACCCCTCAGATACGCAGTATTTT; cdr3_aa: CATSDYPSDTQYF
clone_size: NA; v_call: TRBV19; j_call: TRBJ2-3; cdr3_length: 16; d_call: TRBD2; cdr3_nt: TGTGCCAGTAGCGGCGTCCTAGCGGACAACACAGATACGCAGTATTTT; cdr3_aa: CASSGVLADNTDTQYF
clone_size: NA; v_call: TRBV7-6; j_call: TRBJ2-1; cdr3_length: 22; d_call: NA; cdr3_nt: TGTGCCAGCAGACATGCTTTGGGAGATTATGCAGGGACTCGTCTCACCTACAATGAGCAGTTCTTC; cdr3_aa: CASRHALGDYAGTRLTYNEQFF
clone_size: NA; v_call: TRBV2; j_call: TRBJ2-3; cdr3_length: 16; d_call: TRBD1; cdr3_nt: TGTGCCACCCCAGGGCAATGGGACAGAGCCACAGATACGCAGTGTTTT; cdr3_aa: CATPGQWDRATDTQCF
clone_size: NA; v_call: TRBV7-2; j_call: TRBJ1-4; cdr3_length: 15; d_call: NA; cdr3_nt: TGTGCCAGCAGCTTAGACAGAGCAACTAATGAAAAACTGTTTTTT; cdr3_aa: CASSLDRATNEKLFF
clone_size: NA; v_call: TRBV15; j_call: TRBJ2-3; cdr3_length: 13; d_call: NA; cdr3_nt: TGTGCCACCGGGGGTTTGAAGAGAGATACGCAGTATTTT; cdr3_aa: CATGGLKRDTQYF
clone_size: few; v_call: TRBV7-8; j_call: TRBJ1-5; cdr3_length: 14; d_call: NA; cdr3_nt: TGTGCCAGCAGCTCCCTCCGGGTACGCCAGCCCCAGCATTTT; cdr3_aa: CASSSLRVRQPQHF
clone_size: once; v_call: TRBV21-1; j_call: TRBJ2-2; cdr3_length: 17; d_call: NA; cdr3_nt: TGTGCCAGCAATTTGGTTTCAGGAGTCCATAACACCGGGGAGCTGTTTTTT; cdr3_aa: CASNLVSGVHNTGELFF
clone_size: NA; v_call: TRBV4-3; j_call: TRBJ2-5; cdr3_length: 14; d_call: NA; cdr3_nt: TGCGCCAGCAGCCGCCGACCTAGCCAAGAGACCCAGTACTTC; cdr3_aa: CASSRRPSQETQYF
clone_size: once; v_call: TRBV6-1; j_call: TRBJ2-7; cdr3_length: 18; d_call: TRBD1; cdr3_nt: TGTGCCAGCAGCCGGGAAAGAGCCGGCAGGGGGTTTTCCTACGAGCAGTACTTC; cdr3_aa: CASSRERAGRGFSYEQYF
clone_size: few; v_call: TRBV6-4; j_call: TRBJ1-1; cdr3_length: 13; d_call: NA; cdr3_nt: TGTGCCAGCTCACGGGGATTGAACACTGAAGCTTTCTTT; cdr3_aa: CASSRGLNTEAFF
clone_size: NA; v_call: TRBV28; j_call: TRBJ1-2; cdr3_length: 17; d_call: NA; cdr3_nt: TGTGCCAGCAGTCCCCCAGGCCAACTGGGGGTCGCTGGTGGCTACACCTTC; cdr3_aa: CASSPPGQLGVAGGYTF
clone_size: NA; v_call: TRBV27; j_call: TRBJ2-1; cdr3_length: 17; d_call: NA; cdr3_nt: TGTGCCAGCAGTCTTACGTCTTCCTCGTACTCCTACAATGAGCAGTTCTTC; cdr3_aa: CASSLTSSSYSYNEQFF
clone_size: NA; v_call: TRBV18; j_call: TRBJ2-1; cdr3_length: 14; d_call: TRBD1; cdr3_nt: TGTGCCAGCTCACCCACCGGGACAGGGTATGAGCAGTTCTTC; cdr3_aa: CASSPTGTGYEQFF
clone_size: NA; v_call: TRBV2; j_call: TRBJ1-2; cdr3_length: 15; d_call: TRBD1; cdr3_nt: TGTGCCAGCAGAGCCTCGGGGACAGGGGCGAATGGCTACACCTTC; cdr3_aa: CASRASGTGANGYTF
clone_size: few; v_call: TRBV6-1; j_call: TRBJ1-5; cdr3_length: 13; d_call: TRBD1; cdr3_nt: TGTGCCAGCAGACGGACAGGGACTCAGCCCCAGCATTTT; cdr3_aa: CASRRTGTQPQHF